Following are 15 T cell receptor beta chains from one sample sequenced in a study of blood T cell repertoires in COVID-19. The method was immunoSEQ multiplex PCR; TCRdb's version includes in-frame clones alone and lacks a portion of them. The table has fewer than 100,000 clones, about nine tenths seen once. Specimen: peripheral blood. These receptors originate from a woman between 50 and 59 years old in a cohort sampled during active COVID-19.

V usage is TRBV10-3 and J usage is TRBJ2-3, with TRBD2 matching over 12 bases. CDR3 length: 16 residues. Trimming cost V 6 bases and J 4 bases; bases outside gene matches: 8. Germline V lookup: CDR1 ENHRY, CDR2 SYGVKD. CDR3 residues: CAISATSGSSADTQYF. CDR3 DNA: TGTGCCATCAGCGCGACTAGCGGGAGCTCTGCAGATACGCAGTATTTT.

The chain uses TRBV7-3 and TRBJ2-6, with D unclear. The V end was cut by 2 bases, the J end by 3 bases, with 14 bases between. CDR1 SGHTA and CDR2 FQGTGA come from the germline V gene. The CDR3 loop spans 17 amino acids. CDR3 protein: CASSLLVARRGANVLTF. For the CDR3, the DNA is TGTGCCAGCAGCTTATTGGTGGCTAGACGTGGGGCCAACGTCCTGACTTTC. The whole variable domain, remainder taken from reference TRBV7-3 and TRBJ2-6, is GAGVSQTPSNKVTEKGKYVELRCDPISGHTALYWYRQSLGQGPEFLIYFQGTGAADDSGLPNDRFFAVRPEGSVSTLKIQRTERGDSAVYLCASSLLVARRGANVLTFGAGSRLTVL.

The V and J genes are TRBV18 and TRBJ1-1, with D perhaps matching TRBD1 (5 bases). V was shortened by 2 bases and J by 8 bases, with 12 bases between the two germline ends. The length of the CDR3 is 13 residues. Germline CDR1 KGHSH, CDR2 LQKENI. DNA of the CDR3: TGTGCCAGCTCACCAAGGGACGGAGGGGAAGCTTTCTTT. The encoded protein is CASSPRDGGEAFF. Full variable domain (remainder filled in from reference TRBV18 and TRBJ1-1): NAGVMQNPRHLVRRRGQEARLRCSPMKGHSHVYWYRQLPEEGLKFMVYLQKENIIDESGMPKERFSAEFPKEGPSILRIQQVVRGDSAAYFCASSPRDGGEAFFGQGTRLTVV.

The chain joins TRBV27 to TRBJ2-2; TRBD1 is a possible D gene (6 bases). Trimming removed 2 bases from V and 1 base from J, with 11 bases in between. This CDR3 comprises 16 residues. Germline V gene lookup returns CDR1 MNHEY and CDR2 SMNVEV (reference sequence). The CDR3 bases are TGTGCCAGCAGTTTAGGAACAGGGTGGAACACCGGGGAGCTGTTTTTT. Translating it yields CASSLGTGWNTGELFF.

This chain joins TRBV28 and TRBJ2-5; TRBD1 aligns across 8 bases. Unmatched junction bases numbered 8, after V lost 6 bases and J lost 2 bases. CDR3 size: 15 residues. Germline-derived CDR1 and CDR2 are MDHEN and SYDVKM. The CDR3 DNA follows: TGTGCCAGCAGCAGTGGACAGGGAGGTCAAGAGACCCAGTACTTC. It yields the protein CASSSGQGGQETQYF. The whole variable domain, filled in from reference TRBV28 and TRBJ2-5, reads DVKVTQSSRYLVKRTGEKVFLECVQDMDHENMFWYRQDPGLGLRLIYFSYDVKMKEKGDIPEGYSVSREKKERFSLILESASTNQTSMYLCASSSGQGGQETQYFGPGTRLLVL.

The CDR3 DNA sequence: TGTGCCAGCAGTTACTCGGGACAGGCCTTCTCGAACACCGGGGAGCTGTTTTTT. Translated, it gives CASSYSGQAFSNTGELFF. This sequence joins TRBV6-2 or TRBV6-3 and TRBJ2-2, with 8 nucleotides matching TRBD1. In germline, CDR1 is MNHEY, CDR2 SVGEGT. The ends lost 0 bases at V and 0 bases at J; junction bases unmatched: 6. The CDR3 runs 18 residues.

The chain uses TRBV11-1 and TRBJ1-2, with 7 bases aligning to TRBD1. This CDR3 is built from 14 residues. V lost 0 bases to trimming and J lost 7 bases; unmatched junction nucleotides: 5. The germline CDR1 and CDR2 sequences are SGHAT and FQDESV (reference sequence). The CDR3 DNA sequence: TGTGCCAGCAGCTTAGCGACGGGACAGTCTGGCTACACCTTC. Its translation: CASSLATGQSGYTF.

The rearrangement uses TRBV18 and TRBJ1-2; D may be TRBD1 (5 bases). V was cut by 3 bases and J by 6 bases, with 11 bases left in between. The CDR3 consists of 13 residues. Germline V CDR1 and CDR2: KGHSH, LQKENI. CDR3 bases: TGTGCCAGCTCACCGGGGACTTCGGATGGCTACACCTTC. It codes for CASSPGTSDGYTF.

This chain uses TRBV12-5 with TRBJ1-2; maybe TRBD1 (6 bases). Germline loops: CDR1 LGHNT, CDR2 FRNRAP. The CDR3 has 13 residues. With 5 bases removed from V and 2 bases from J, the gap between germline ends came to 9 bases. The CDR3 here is CASGLTGNYGYTF. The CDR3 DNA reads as TGTGCTAGTGGTCTTACAGGGAACTATGGCTACACCTTC. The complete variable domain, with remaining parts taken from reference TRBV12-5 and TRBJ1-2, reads DARVTQTPRHKVTEMGQEVTMRCQPILGHNTVFWYRQTMMQGLELLAYFRNRAPLDDSGMPKDRFSAEMPDATLATLKIQPSEPRDSAVYFCASGLTGNYGYTFGSGTRLTVV.

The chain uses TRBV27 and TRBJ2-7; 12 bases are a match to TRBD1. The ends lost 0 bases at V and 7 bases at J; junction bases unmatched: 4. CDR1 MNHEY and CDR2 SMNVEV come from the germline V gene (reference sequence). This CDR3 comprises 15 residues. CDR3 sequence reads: CASSLSGQGAGEQYF. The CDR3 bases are TGTGCCAGCAGTTTATCGGGACAGGGGGCCGGTGAGCAGTACTTC.

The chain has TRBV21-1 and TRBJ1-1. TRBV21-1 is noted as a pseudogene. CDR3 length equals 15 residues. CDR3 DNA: TGTGCCAGCAGCAAAGTGGTCCGGGATACCACTGAAGCTTTCTTT. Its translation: CASSKVVRDTTEAFF.

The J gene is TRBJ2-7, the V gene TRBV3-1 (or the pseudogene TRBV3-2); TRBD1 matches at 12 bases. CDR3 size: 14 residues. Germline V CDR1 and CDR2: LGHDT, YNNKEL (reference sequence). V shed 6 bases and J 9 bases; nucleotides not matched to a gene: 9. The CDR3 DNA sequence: TGTGCCAGCAGTCCCGGGACAGGGGGCGTCGGGCAGTACTTC. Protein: CASSPGTGGVGQYF.

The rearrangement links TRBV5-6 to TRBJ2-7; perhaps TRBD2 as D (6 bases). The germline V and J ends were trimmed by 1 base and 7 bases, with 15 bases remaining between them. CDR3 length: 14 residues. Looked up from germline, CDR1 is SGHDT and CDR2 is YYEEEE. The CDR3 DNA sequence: TGTGCCAGCAGCTTGACGGGAGATGGGAGGGAGCAGTACTTC. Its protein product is CASSLTGDGREQYF. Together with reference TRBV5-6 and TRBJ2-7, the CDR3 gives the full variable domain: DAGVTQSPTHLIKTRGQQVTLRCSPKSGHDTVSWYQQALGQGPQFIFQYYEEEERQRGNFPDRFSGHQFPNYSSELNVNALLLGDSALYLCASSLTGDGREQYFGPGTRLTVT.

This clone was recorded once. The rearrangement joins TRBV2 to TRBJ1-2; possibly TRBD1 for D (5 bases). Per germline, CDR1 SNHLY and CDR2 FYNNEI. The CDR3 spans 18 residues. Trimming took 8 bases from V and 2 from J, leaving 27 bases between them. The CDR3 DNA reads TGTGCCAGCCCCGCGGGGGTCGACGCATGGTCCTCCAACTATGGCTACACCTTC. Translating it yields CASPAGVDAWSSNYGYTF.

As DNA, the CDR3 is TGTGCCAGCAGTTTGGAGGGAATTAACTATGGCTACACCTTC. Translating gives CASSLEGINYGYTF. This chain links TRBV28 with TRBJ1-2, with D unresolved. The CDR3 has 14 residues. From germline, CDR1 is MDHEN and CDR2 SYDVKM. V lost 3 bases to trimming and J lost 1 base, with 9 bases between them.